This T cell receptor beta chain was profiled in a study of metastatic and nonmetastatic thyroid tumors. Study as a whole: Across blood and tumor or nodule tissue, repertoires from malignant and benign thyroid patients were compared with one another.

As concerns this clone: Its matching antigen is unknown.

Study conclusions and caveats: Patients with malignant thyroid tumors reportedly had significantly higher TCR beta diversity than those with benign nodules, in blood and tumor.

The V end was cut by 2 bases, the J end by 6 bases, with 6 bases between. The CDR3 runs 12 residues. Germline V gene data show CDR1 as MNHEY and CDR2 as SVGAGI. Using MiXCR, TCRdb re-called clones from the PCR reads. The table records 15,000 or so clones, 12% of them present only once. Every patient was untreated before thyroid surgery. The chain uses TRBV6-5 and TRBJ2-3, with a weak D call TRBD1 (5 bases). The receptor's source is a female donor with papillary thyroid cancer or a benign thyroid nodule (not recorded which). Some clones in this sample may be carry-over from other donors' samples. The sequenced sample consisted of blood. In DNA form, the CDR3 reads TGTGCCAGCAGTTACCCAGGGGATACGCAGTATTTT. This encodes CASSYPGDTQYF.